This TCR beta chain was observed in a study of cytomegalovirus exposure and HLA in healthy donors. Whole-study results and caveats: The study designated over 150 TCR beta chains cytomegalovirus-associated. Most TCR sequences were uncommon, yet certain public TCRs appeared in many donors. The only immune exposure information that was available was CMV serostatus.

A note on this clone: The target antigen is unknown.

Primers included in the PCR were 60 Vbeta and 13 Jbeta primers. Only in-frame clones appear in the TCRdb table, and some are missing; sequencing was by immunoSEQ multiplex PCR. The data hold around 130,000 clones, with 70% to 90% observed a single time. This clonotype was obtained from a man aged 35 to 55 in good health and CMV-seronegative. The sample was PBMCs.

The CDR3: CASTSAQATINTIYF. The CDR3 DNA reads as TGTGCCAGCACTTCCGCCCAGGCAACCATAAACACCATATATTTT. The chain links TRBV6-1 to TRBJ1-3, with D unclear. Trimming pared 7 bases from V and 6 bases from J, leaving 19 bases between. Per germline, CDR1 MNHNS and CDR2 SASEGT. The CDR3 covers 15 residues.